The rows below give T cell receptor beta chains drawn from one sample of a study of graft-versus-host responses after intestinal transplantation. No antigen is known for these receptors. Measured with immunoSEQ multiplex PCR; TCRdb has only the in-frame clones, and not every one. This sample has 40,000 to 55,000 clones, with approximately 95% found just once. This specimen was unstimulated CD8+ T cells sorted from spleen or lymph node cells, taken before transplant. Receptor source: a human donor who was the organ donor for an intestinal transplant. Each CDR3 is given with its conserved first and last residue. Fields, in order: clone size, V gene, D gene, J gene, CDR3 DNA, CDR3 protein. A D gene is named only where the DNA matches it firmly. The listing skips clone size in some rows; elsewhere it reads once, few, many or a size class.

NA	TRBV4-1	NA	TRBJ2-7	TGCGCCAGCTCCGGATCGAGCGAGCAGTACTTC	CASSGSSEQYF
NA	TRBV6-5	TRBD1	TRBJ1-1	TGTGCCGTGCAAACAGGGGAGAACACTGAAGCTTTCTTT	CAVQTGENTEAFF
NA	TRBV27	NA	TRBJ2-7	TGTGCCAGCAGTTTTATGAACAGTGACTACGAGCAGTACTTC	CASSFMNSDYEQYF
NA	TRBV19	NA	TRBJ2-1	TGTGCCAGTAGTATTGGGGGGGCCCCCTACAATGAGCAGTTCTTC	CASSIGGAPYNEQFF
NA	TRBV7-9	TRBD1	TRBJ1-4	TGTGCCAGCAGCTTAGTTGGACAGGGCAACGAAAAACTGTTTTTT	CASSLVGQGNEKLFF
NA	TRBV9	NA	TRBJ2-2	TGTGCCAGCAGCGTAGGGCCCGGGGAGCTGTTTTTT	CASSVGPGELFF
NA	TRBV27	NA	TRBJ1-3	TGTGCCAGCAGTTACCGGGGGGGAAACACCATATATTTT	CASSYRGGNTIYF
NA	TRBV27	NA	TRBJ2-7	TGTGCCAGCAGTTTTTTCGGGAATGAGCAGTACTTC	CASSFFGNEQYF
NA	TRBV14	NA	TRBJ1-1	TGTGCCAGCAGCCCGAACCTACAGGGTAACACTGAAGCTTTCTTT	CASSPNLQGNTEAFF
NA	TRBV5-6	NA	TRBJ2-7	TGTGCCAGCAGCTCCCTACTAGACAGGAGCCCCTACGAGCAGTACTTC	CASSSLLDRSPYEQYF
NA	TRBV10-2	NA	TRBJ1-4	TGCGCCAGCAGTGAAATAGCTCTCGTAGGGAATGAAAAACTGTTTTTT	CASSEIALVGNEKLFF
NA	TRBV10-2	TRBD1	TRBJ1-5	TGCGCCAGCTCAGAAACCGGGACAGGGGGTCTTAATCAGCCCCAGCATTTT	CASSETGTGGLNQPQHF
NA	TRBV4-2	NA	TRBJ2-5	TGTGCCAGCAGCCAAGATTTACAGAGCGGGTCGTGGGAAGAGACCCAGTACTTC	CASSQDLQSGSWEETQYF
NA	TRBV30	NA	TRBJ1-1	TGTGCCTGGTGGATAAACACTGAAGCTTTCTTT	CAWWINTEAFF
NA	TRBV9	TRBD1	TRBJ2-3	TGTGCCAGCAGCTTACGGGACAGGGTGAAGATAGATACGCAGTATTTT	CASSLRDRVKIDTQYF
NA	TRBV6-6	NA	TRBJ2-7	TGTGCCAGCAGTCCCGGAGAGGTGGGAAACGAGCAGTACTTC	CASSPGEVGNEQYF
NA	TRBV11-2	TRBD2	TRBJ2-7	TGTGCCAGCAGCTTCGGCGGGGGCTCCTACGAGCAGTACTTC	CASSFGGGSYEQYF
NA	TRBV5-1	TRBD2	TRBJ2-3	TGCGCCAGCAGCTTGACCTTACTAGTAATAGCGGGGGGGCCCACAGATACGCAGTATTTT	CASSLTLLVIAGGPTDTQYF
NA	TRBV7-3	NA	TRBJ2-3	TGTGCCAGCAGCTTGGTCAGGGCCGATACGCAGTATTTT	CASSLVRADTQYF
NA	TRBV27	NA	TRBJ2-7	TGTGCCAGCAGTTTCCCCTCGGGGGAGCAGTACTTC	CASSFPSGEQYF
NA	TRBV6-1	TRBD1	TRBJ2-7	TGTGCCAGCAGTGAAGGTGGGCGGCAGGGGGTTTACGAGCAGTACTTC	CASSEGGRQGVYEQYF
NA	TRBV15	NA	TRBJ2-3	TGTGCCACCAGCAGAGCACTAGTCGCTTCAGATACGCAGTATTTT	CATSRALVASDTQYF
NA	TRBV13	NA	TRBJ2-2	TGTGCCAGCAACGAGATTGGGAACACCGGGGAGCTGTTTTTT	CASNEIGNTGELFF
NA	TRBV2	NA	TRBJ1-2	TGTGCCAGCAATGACGGTTCAACCGCCGTTGCGGGCTACACCTTC	CASNDGSTAVAGYTF
NA	TRBV18	TRBD2	TRBJ2-7	TGTGCCAGCTCACCCCCGGGACTAAAAACTTTTAGCTCCTACGAGCAGTACTTC	CASSPPGLKTFSSYEQYF
NA	TRBV4-3	NA	TRBJ2-5	TGCGCCAGCAGCCAAGATCCGGTCACAGGGCATCAGGAGACCCAGTACTTC	CASSQDPVTGHQETQYF
NA	TRBV4-3	NA	TRBJ1-2	TGCGCCAGCAGCCAATTAACCTACTCTAACTATGGCTACACCTTC	CASSQLTYSNYGYTF
NA	TRBV9	NA	TRBJ1-6	TGTGCCAGCAGCCAGACAGGCAACTCCTATAATTCACCCCTCCACTTT	CASSQTGNSYNSPLHF
NA	TRBV6-6	NA	TRBJ2-7	TGTGCCAGCAGTTACCCAGCGGACTACGAGCAGTACTTC	CASSYPADYEQYF
NA	TRBV2	TRBD1	TRBJ2-7	TGTGCCAGCGGGACAGGGGGTGGCTACGAGCAGTACTTC	CASGTGGGYEQYF
NA	TRBV27	NA	TRBJ2-7	TGTGCCAGCAGTCCGCGTCAGGCGTCGGAAGCTAGCTACGAGCAGTACTTC	CASSPRQASEASYEQYF
NA	TRBV28	TRBD2	TRBJ2-3	TGTGCCAGCAGCCCGGGGGACGGGGGGGCCGGCACAGATACGCAGTATTTT	CASSPGDGGAGTDTQYF
NA	TRBV7-3	TRBD1	TRBJ2-5	TGTGCCAGCAGCCTAGGGACAGGGTTTTATCAAGAGACCCAGTACTTC	CASSLGTGFYQETQYF
NA	TRBV15	NA	TRBJ2-1	TGTGCCACCAGCAGAGATGCGGGGAAAGCCAATGAGCAGTTCTTC	CATSRDAGKANEQFF
NA	TRBV14	TRBD1	TRBJ1-4	TGTGCCAGCAGCCCCTTGGACAGGGGGAATGAAAAACTGTTTTTT	CASSPLDRGNEKLFF
NA	TRBV28	TRBD1	TRBJ1-5	TGTGCCAGCAGTTTCCCTCTTATGCATTCCGTCGGACAGGGGTCTATAAGCAATCAGCCCCAGCATTTT	CASSFPLMHSVGQGSISNQPQHF
NA	TRBV19	NA	TRBJ2-7	TGTGCCAGTAGTATTAAGGAGAACTACGAGCAGTACTTC	CASSIKENYEQYF
NA	TRBV7-6	NA	TRBJ1-1	TGTGCCAGCAGCTTAGCGCCTTATGGGGGTACTGAAGCTTTCTTT	CASSLAPYGGTEAFF
NA	TRBV11-3	TRBD1	TRBJ2-7	TGTGCCAGCAGCCACCGGGACAGGGGGTACGAGCAGTACTTC	CASSHRDRGYEQYF
NA	TRBV2	TRBD2	TRBJ2-7	TGTGCCAGCAGCGAAACTAGCGGGGGCTACTACGAGCAGTACTTC	CASSETSGGYYEQYF
NA	TRBV9	TRBD1	TRBJ2-6	TGTGCCAGCAGCATACGGGACAGGCTTCCAGGGGCCAACGTCCTGACTTTC	CASSIRDRLPGANVLTF
NA	TRBV5-5	NA	TRBJ2-5	TGTGCCAGCAGCTTGGTATATCAGGGGGAGGGAGAGACCCAGTACTTC	CASSLVYQGEGETQYF
once	TRBV6-4	TRBD2	TRBJ2-3	TGTGCCAGCAGTCGGCTAGCGGGTAGCACAGATACGCAGTATTTT	CASSRLAGSTDTQYF
NA	TRBV10-2	NA	TRBJ1-3	TGCGCCAGCAGTGCAAGGTCGAAAGGCTCTGGAAACACCATATATTTT	CASSARSKGSGNTIYF
NA	TRBV7-2	TRBD2	TRBJ2-2	TGTGCCAGCAGCCCACGCAGCGGGGGGGCGGTCACCGGGGAGCTGTTTTTT	CASSPRSGGAVTGELFF
NA	TRBV4-1	TRBD2	TRBJ2-5	TGCGCCAGCGCCACCAGCGGGGCATTACAAGAGACCCAGTACTTC	CASATSGALQETQYF
NA	TRBV7-2	NA	TRBJ2-1	TGTGCCAGCAGCTTAAGCTACAATGAGCAGTTCTTC	CASSLSYNEQFF
NA	TRBV12-5	TRBD1	TRBJ2-5	TGTGCTAGTGGTTCGCCCGACAGGGAAGGGGAGACCCAGTACTTC	CASGSPDREGETQYF
NA	TRBV11-2	NA	TRBJ2-2	TGTGCCAGCAGCCCGCCCGGGACTTCGAACACCGGGGAGCTGTTTTTT	CASSPPGTSNTGELFF
NA	TRBV23-1	NA	TRBJ2-7	TGCGCCAGCGCGAGCCTAGCAGCCTACGAGCAGTACTTC	CASASLAAYEQYF